This TCR beta chain was found in a study of regulatory T cells in long-lasting Graves disease. Noted time point: newly diagnosed GD, antithyroid drugs for less than 3 months. Extracted PBMC RNA gave rise to the TCR library. Germline V CDR1 and CDR2: SGHRS, YFSETQ. The V end lost 4 bases, the J end lost 0 bases, and 13 bases lay between the germline ends. The CDR3 totals 15 residues. The study's findings and limits: TRBV28, TRBJ1-2 and TRBJ2-5 emerged as the favored segments in persistent disease. Accuracy was possibly reduced by small sample size.

CDR3 regions were amplified by Arm-PCR using iRepertoire HTBI primers to build TCR beta libraries. How the authors handled the data: The samples included approximately 60 TRBV and approximately 15 TRBJ segments. TCRdb itself ran the multiplex PCR reads through MiXCR, one entry per CDR3 protein. None of the V and J calls come from the authors' own analysis; TCRdb made them. The sample consists of about 420,000 distinct CDR3 sequences, around 17% of them appearing once. This clonotype was seen more than once but under ten times. Its antigen is not identified. These data were likewise used in another study, on T cells in Graves' hyperthyroidism and ophthalmopathy. That paper notes: Blood also carried most thyroid clonotypes expanded above 0.001.

The sequence was obtained from a woman between 18 and 29 years old with Graves disease. The specimen was peripheral blood mononuclear cells (PBMCs), collected at new diagnosis, from a patient treated with antithyroid drugs. V usage is TRBV5-1 and J usage is TRBJ2-5, with D perhaps given as TRBD1 or TRBD2 (5 bases each). The CDR3 protein is CASSDILGDQETQYF. In DNA, the CDR3 is TGCGCCAGCAGCGACATACTAGGGGACCAAGAGACCCAGTACTTC.